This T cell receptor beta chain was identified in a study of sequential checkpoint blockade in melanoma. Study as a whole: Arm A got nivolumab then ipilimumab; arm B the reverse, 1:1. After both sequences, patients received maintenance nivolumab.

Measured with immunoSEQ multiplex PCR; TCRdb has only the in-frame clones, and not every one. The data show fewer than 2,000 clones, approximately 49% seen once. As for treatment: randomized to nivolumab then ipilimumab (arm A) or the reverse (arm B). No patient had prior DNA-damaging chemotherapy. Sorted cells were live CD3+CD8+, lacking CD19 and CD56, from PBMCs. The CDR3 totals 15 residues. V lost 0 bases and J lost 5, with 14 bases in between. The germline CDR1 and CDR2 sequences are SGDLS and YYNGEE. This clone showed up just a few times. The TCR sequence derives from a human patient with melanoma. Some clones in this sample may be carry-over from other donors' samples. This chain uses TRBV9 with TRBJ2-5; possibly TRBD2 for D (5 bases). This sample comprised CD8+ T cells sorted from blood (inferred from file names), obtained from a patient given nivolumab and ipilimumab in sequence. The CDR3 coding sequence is TGTGCCAGCAGCGTAGGTAGTAGGGAGAGGGAGACCCAGTACTTC. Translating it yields CASSVGSRERETQYF. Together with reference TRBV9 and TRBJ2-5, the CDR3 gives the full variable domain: DSGVTQTPKHLITATGQRVTLRCSPRSGDLSVYWYQQSLDQGLQFLIQYYNGEERAKGNILERFSAQQFPDLHSELNLSSLELGDSALYFCASSVGSRERETQYFGPGTRLLVL.